The rows below give T cell receptor beta chains drawn from one sample of a study of monozygotic twins with inflammatory bowel disease. TCRdb re-called the 5' RACE reads; one entry per CDR3 protein, DNA not given. The sample includes about 380,000 distinct CDR3 sequences. The material sequenced was blood. These TCRs come from a human donor with ulcerative colitis or Crohn's disease, or a healthy co-twin of an affected twin (not recorded which). Both conserved end residues are part of each CDR3.

CDR3 protein	V gene	J gene
CASSRWGSAGANVLTF	TRBV27	TRBJ2-6
CSANGGTETQYF	TRBV20-1	TRBJ2-5
CASRRDTYEQYF	TRBV25-1	TRBJ2-7
CASSLLNSWQVPPQPQHF	TRBV5-1	TRBJ1-5
CASSFLDRGSMQYF	TRBV5-1	TRBJ2-7
CATSRDGGGAPGELFF	TRBV15	TRBJ2-2
CASRLPCPKQGCSGNTIYF	TRBV5-1	TRBJ1-3
CASSFPTQGMVEAFF	TRBV7-9	TRBJ1-1
CASSKGLAGGPYQETQYF	TRBV2	TRBJ2-5
CASSSGRIQNSYGYTF	TRBV7-9	TRBJ1-2
CASSYPVGGGYTF	TRBV12-3/TRBV12-4	TRBJ1-2
CASSLPGRETQYF	TRBV5-1	TRBJ2-5
CATAHVVVNEQYF	TRBV6-6	TRBJ2-7
CASSLDGMYEQYF	TRBV7-2	TRBJ2-7
CASRGQGPHEQYF	TRBV2	TRBJ2-7
CASSQDFKRGPTDTQYF	TRBV4-3	TRBJ2-3
CATSRRYTGGNTGELFF	TRBV15	TRBJ2-2
CASRPGTSQETQYF	TRBV12-3/TRBV12-4	TRBJ2-5
CASSRPGHSSGNTIYF	TRBV4-1	TRBJ1-3
CASSFLRGAGPGELFF	TRBV7-6	TRBJ2-2
CASSQEPGQRSFSGANVLTF	TRBV4-3	TRBJ2-6
CASSLEGGQYYEQYF	TRBV5-1	TRBJ2-7
CATSRGQGRNSPLHF	TRBV15	TRBJ1-6
CSAPGLTGNTIYF	TRBV20-1	TRBJ1-3
CASSQRYYEQYF	TRBV3-1	TRBJ2-7
CASSWDRSNSPLHF	TRBV11-1	TRBJ1-6
CASSWYTDYEQYF	TRBV27	TRBJ2-7
CSASRGVMSGNTIYF	TRBV20-1	TRBJ1-3
CASSSTGWTDTQYF	TRBV27	TRBJ2-3
CASSWGQGGRVTEAFF	TRBV5-1	TRBJ1-1
CASRIGGETQYF	TRBV7-9	TRBJ2-5
CASSVEGQGNSPLHF	TRBV9	TRBJ1-6
CASGLAGGTNTGELFF	TRBV10-3	TRBJ2-2
CASSLGPGTGTYEQYF	TRBV7-3	TRBJ2-7
CASSNDRGQPQHF	TRBV12-3/TRBV12-4	TRBJ1-5
CASSHRTGQYF	TRBV3-1	TRBJ2-3
CASRRTDINQPQHF	TRBV19	TRBJ1-5
CASSPSPRFTGELFF	TRBV5-1	TRBJ2-2
CSARGSSRSTDTQYF	TRBV20-1	TRBJ2-3
CASSLGGQRKETQYF	TRBV11-2	TRBJ2-5
CASSRRGGGNTGELFF	TRBV3-1	TRBJ2-2
CASSTLFGDEQFF	TRBV12-3/TRBV12-4	TRBJ2-1
CASSYGRGATGELFF	TRBV6-5	TRBJ2-2
CASSPLGGRQETQYF	TRBV18	TRBJ2-5
CASSPSEGTYYEQYF	TRBV7-4	TRBJ2-7
CAWSGRGGTSSSGANVLTF	TRBV30	TRBJ2-6
CASSPSNGYTF	TRBV18	TRBJ1-2
CASSPQGFDGYTF	TRBV18	TRBJ1-2
CSARGDTRETQYF	TRBV20-1	TRBJ2-5
CSGVEATGNTINF	TRBV29-1	TRBJ1-3
CASRASGIQFYGYTF	TRBV12-3/TRBV12-4	TRBJ1-2
CASSLQGQHSYEQYF	TRBV11-2	TRBJ2-7